Listed here are 5 T cell receptor beta chains from one sample, sequenced in a study of memory B cells and T cells in multiple sclerosis. Sequenced by immunoSEQ multiplex PCR; TCRdb stores in-frame clones only, minus some. The sample holds around 14,000 clones, approximately 69% seen once. Material: memory (CD45RO+) CD4+ T cells from blood. The receptors shown here come from a human donor with multiple sclerosis.

This clone has more than one count but fewer than ten. V and J are TRBV15 and TRBJ2-4; perhaps TRBD1 as D (6 bases). The CDR3 spans 15 residues. Trimming removed 0 bases at V and 3 bases at J, with 9 bases between. Germline V lookup: CDR1 LNHNV, CDR2 YYDKDF (reference sequence). In nucleotides, the CDR3 is TGTGCCACCAGCAGAGATCGGGACAACAAAAACATTCAGTACTTC. It specifies CATSRDRDNKNIQYF.

The V gene is TRBV12-5, the J gene TRBJ2-2, with 7 bases aligning to TRBD2. Germline lookup yields CDR1 LGHNT and CDR2 FRNRAP. This CDR3 has 17 amino acids. With 4 bases clipped from V and 3 bases from J, the junction kept 11 bases outside the gene matches. For the CDR3, the DNA is TGTGCTAGTGGTTCAAGAATGGGAGGGCGGGACACCGGGGAGCTGTTTTTT. It encodes CASGSRMGGRDTGELFF.

V is TRBV2 and J is TRBJ1-1, with D perhaps matching TRBD1 (6 bases). Trimming took 4 bases from V and 5 from J, leaving 11 bases between them. The CDR3 runs 13 residues. Per germline, CDR1 SNHLY and CDR2 FYNNEI. The CDR3 bases are TGTGCCAGCAGTGTGTTGGGGGCTACTGAAGCTTTCTTT. Protein product: CASSVLGATEAFF.

This clone was picked up a small number of times. This chain uses TRBV4-1 with TRBJ2-7, with 8 bases matching TRBD2. The V and J ends lost 2 bases and 4 bases, in that order; junction bases with no gene match: 10. The CDR3 is 16 amino acids. The germline V gene has CDR1 MGHRA and CDR2 YSYEKL. CDR3 in amino acids: CASSQTPGLGLYEQYF. The CDR3, as DNA: TGCGCCAGCAGCCAAACACCGGGACTAGGGTTGTACGAGCAGTACTTC.

The CDR3 sequence is CASSSAALTSTEAFF. The DNA for the CDR3 is TGCGCCAGCAGCTCCGCGGCTCTAACGAGCACTGAAGCTTTCTTT. This chain uses TRBV5-1 with TRBJ1-1; D is undetermined. Germline V CDR1 and CDR2: SGHRS, YFSETQ. The CDR3 contains 15 residues. V was trimmed by 3 bases and J by 4 bases, leaving 16 bases between them.